The clone carrying this TCR beta chain was observed a single time. The sample comes from a study of control samples from healthy donors and cancer patients. Method: immunoSEQ multiplex PCR; TCRdb's copy keeps in-frame clones and lacks some. The sample carries some 95,000 clones, 88% recorded once. The CDR3 spans 15 residues. Per the germline V gene, CDR1 is SGHNT and CDR2 is YENEEA. Deletions cut 5 bases from V and 7 bases from J, with 20 bases between. This receptor was identified in a man younger than 40 in good health. Sample: blood. The V call is TRBV11-3, the J call TRBJ2-5, with a weak D call TRBD2 (5 bases). CDR3 in DNA: TGTGCCAGCAGCCCCCTGCGTAGGGAGTCTGGGACCCAGTACTTC. Its protein is CASSPLRRESGTQYF.